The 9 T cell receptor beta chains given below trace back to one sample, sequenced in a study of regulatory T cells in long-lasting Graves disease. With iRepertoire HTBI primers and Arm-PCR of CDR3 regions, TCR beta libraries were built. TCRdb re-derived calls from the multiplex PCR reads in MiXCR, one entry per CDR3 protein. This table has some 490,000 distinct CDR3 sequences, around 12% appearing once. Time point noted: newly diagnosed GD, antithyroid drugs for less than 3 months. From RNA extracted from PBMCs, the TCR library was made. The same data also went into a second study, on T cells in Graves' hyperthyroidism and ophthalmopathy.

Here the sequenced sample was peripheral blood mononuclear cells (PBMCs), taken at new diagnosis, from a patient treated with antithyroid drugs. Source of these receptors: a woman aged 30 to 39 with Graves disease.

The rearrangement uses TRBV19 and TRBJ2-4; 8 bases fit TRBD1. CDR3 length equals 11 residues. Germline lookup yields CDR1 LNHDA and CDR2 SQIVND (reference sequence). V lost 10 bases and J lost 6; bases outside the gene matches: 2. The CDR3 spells CATGQGNIQYF. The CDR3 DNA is TGTGCCACAGGACAGGGAAACATTCAGTACTTC.

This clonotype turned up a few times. The CDR3 loop is CASSHWGRKQYF. CDR3 DNA sequence: TGTGCCAGCAGCCATTGGGGCAGGAAGCAGTACTTC. This chain connects TRBV3-1 to TRBJ2-7, with D maybe TRBD1 (5 bases). The CDR3 length is 12 residues. CDR1 LGHDT and CDR2 YNNKEL come from the germline V gene (reference sequence). Trimming took 3 bases from V and 8 from J, leaving 11 bases between them.

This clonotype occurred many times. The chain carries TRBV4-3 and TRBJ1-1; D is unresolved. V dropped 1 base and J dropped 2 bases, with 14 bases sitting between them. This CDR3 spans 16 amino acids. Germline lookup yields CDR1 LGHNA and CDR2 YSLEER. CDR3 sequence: CASSQALNSGNTEAFF. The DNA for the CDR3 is TGCGCCAGCAGCCAAGCCCTCAACAGCGGAAACACTGAAGCTTTCTTT.

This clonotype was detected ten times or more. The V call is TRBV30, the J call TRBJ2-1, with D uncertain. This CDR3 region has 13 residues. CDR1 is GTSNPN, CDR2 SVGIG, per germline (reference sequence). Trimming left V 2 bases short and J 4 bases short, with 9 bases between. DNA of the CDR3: TGTGCCTGGAGTTGGGCCAGTTACAATGAGCAGTTCTTC. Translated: CAWSWASYNEQFF.

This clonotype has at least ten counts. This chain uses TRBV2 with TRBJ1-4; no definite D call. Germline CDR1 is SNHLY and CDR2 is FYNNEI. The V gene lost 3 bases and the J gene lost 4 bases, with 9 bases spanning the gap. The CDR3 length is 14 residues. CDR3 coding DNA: TGTGCCAGCAGTGACAGACGTTTTAATGAAAAACTGTTTTTT. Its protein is CASSDRRFNEKLFF.

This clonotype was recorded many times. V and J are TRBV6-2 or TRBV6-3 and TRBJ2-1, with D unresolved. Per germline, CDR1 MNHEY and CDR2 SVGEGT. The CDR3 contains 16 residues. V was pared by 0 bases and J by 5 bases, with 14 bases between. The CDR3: CASSYSNSYRHNEQFF. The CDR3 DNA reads TGTGCCAGCAGTTACTCGAACAGTTATCGGCACAATGAGCAGTTCTTC.

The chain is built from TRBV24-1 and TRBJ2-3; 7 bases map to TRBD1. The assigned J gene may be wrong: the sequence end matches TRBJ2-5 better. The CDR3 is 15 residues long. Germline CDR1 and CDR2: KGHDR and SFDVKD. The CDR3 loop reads CATSDLSRGRETQYF. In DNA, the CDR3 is TGTGCCACCAGTGATTTGTCGAGGGGGCGGGAGACCCAGTACTTC.

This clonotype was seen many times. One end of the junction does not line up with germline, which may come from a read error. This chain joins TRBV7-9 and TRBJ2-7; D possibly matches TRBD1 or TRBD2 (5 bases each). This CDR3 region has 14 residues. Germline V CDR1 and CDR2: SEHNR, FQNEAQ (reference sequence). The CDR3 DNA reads TGTGCCAGCAGCCTAGCCGGGGCGACAACCGAGCAGTACTTC. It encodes CASSLAGATTEQYF.

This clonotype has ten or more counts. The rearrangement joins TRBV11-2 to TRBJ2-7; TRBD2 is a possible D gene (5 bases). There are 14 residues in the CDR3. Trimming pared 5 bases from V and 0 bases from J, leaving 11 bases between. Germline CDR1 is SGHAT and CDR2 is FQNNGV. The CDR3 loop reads CASSRRDSSYEQYF. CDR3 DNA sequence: TGTGCCAGCAGCCGACGGGATAGCTCCTACGAGCAGTACTTC.